A single sample is the source of the 2 T cell receptor beta chains below, sequenced in a study of siplizumab effects on memory and regulatory T cells. Sequenced by immunoSEQ multiplex PCR; TCRdb stores in-frame clones only, minus some. This sample has roughly 120,000 clones, with about 92% found just once. Sequencing was performed on Tregs sorted from blood. All receptors derive from a human donor in good health.

V and J are TRBV18 and TRBJ2-1; D possibly uses TRBD1 or TRBD2 (5 bases each). This CDR3 is built from 16 residues. Germline values: CDR1 KGHSH, CDR2 LQKENI. Trimming stripped 6 bases from V and 0 bases from J, with 15 bases between. The CDR3 is CASSLMAGTSYNEQFF. In DNA form, the CDR3 reads TGTGCCAGCTCTCTAATGGCAGGGACCTCCTACAATGAGCAGTTCTTC.

This chain joins TRBV18 and TRBJ2-7; TRBD2 matches at 8 bases. Looked up from germline, CDR1 is KGHSH and CDR2 is LQKENI. The CDR3 covers 17 residues. V was pared by 1 base and J by 5 bases, with 13 bases of the junction left unmatched. CDR3 nucleotide sequence: TGTGCCAGCTCACCACGGAGCGGGAGCGGATCAGTCCACGAGCAGTACTTC. Amino acids: CASSPRSGSGSVHEQYF. Together with reference TRBV18 and TRBJ2-7, the CDR3 gives the full variable domain: NAGVMQNPRHLVRRRGQEARLRCSPMKGHSHVYWYRQLPEEGLKFMVYLQKENIIDESGMPKERFSAEFPKEGPSILRIQQVVRGDSAAYFCASSPRSGSGSVHEQYFGPGTRLTVT.